Here is one T cell receptor beta chain with its context. TCRdb ran MiXCR on the 5' RACE reads and lists one entry per CDR3 protein. Of a few hundred thousand distinct CDR3 sequences in the sample, under 9% were seen once. The sample belongs to a study of identical twins. Germline loops: CDR1 DFQATT, CDR2 SNEGSKA (reference sequence). This CDR3 comprises 14 residues. J was trimmed by 8 bases and V by 6 bases; bases with no gene match: 14. The same sample was also studied in work on yellow fever vaccine responses in identical twins.

The sequence was collected from a woman between 18 and 29 years old in good health. The sequencing sample was made of memory (CD45RO+) T cells sorted from blood. The chain links TRBV20-1 to TRBJ2-3, with 7 nucleotides matching TRBD2. In DNA, the CDR3 is TGCAGTGCCCTACCGCCGGGACTAAGCTCTACGCAGTATTTT. Translation: CSALPPGLSSTQYF.